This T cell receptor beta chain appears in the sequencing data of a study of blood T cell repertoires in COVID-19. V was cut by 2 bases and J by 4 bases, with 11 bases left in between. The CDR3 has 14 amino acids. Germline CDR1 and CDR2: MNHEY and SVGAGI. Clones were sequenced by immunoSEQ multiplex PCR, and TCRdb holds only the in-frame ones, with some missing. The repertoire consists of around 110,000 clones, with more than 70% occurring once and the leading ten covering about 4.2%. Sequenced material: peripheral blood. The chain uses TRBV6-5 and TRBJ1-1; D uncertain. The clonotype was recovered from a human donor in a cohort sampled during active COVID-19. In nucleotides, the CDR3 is TGTGCCAGCAGTTACGGCTATCGGGTCACTGAAGCTTTCTTT. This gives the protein CASSYGYRVTEAFF.